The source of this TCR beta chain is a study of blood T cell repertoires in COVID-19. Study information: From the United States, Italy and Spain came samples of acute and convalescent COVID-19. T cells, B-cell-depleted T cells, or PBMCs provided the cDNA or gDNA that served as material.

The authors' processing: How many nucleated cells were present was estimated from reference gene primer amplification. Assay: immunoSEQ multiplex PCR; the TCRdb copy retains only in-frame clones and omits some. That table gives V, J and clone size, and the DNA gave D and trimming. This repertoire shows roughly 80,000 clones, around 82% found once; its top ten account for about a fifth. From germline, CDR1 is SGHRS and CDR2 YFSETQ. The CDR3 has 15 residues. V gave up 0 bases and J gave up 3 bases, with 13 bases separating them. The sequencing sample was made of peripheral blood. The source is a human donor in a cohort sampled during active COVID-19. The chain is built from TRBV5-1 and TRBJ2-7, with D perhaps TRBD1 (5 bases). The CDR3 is CASSLDPAGNYEQYF. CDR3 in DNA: TGCGCCAGCAGCTTGGATCCAGCAGGGAACTACGAGCAGTACTTC.